A selection of T cell receptor beta chains follows, all from one sample in a study of T cell repertoires in cytomegalovirus infection. TCRdb reprocessed the reads via MiXCR and lists one record per CDR3 protein. This repertoire shows approximately 630,000 distinct CDR3 sequences, 20% to 25% found once; its top ten account for 6.5% to 10%. The material sequenced was CD8+ T cells from PBMCs. These receptors were obtained from a human donor in good health (CMV status not recorded). Some clones in this sample may be carry-over from other donors' samples. The CDR3 runs from the conserved cysteine through the conserved F or W. Fields, in order: clone size, D gene, J gene, V gene, CDR3 DNA, CDR3 protein. A D gene is named only where the DNA matches it firmly. Size is stated for part of the rows, as once, few or many counts, or as a class when the clone is expanded.

.	TRBD1	TRBJ2-5	TRBV10-3	TGTGCCATCAGTGAGTCGGGGACAGGGAGCCAATTAAACCAAGAGACCCAGTACTTC	CAISESGTGSQLNQETQYF
many	TRBD1	TRBJ1-2	TRBV28	TGTGCCAGCAGTTTAGAGACAGGGGGCTTCCCCTATGGCTACACCTTC	CASSLETGGFPYGYTF
.	TRBD2	TRBJ2-1	TRBV4-2	TGTGCCAGCAGCCAAGATTGGAGCGGGGGCGCCTCCTACAATGAGCAGTTCTTC	CASSQDWSGGASYNEQFF
few	.	TRBJ1-3	TRBV19	TGTGCCAGTAGTATGGGTGGTTCTGGAAACACCATATATTTT	CASSMGGSGNTIYF
.	.	TRBJ1-1	TRBV7-9	TGTGCCAGCAGCTTACTCGAAAAAGGGACTGAAGCTTTCTTT	CASSLLEKGTEAFF
.	TRBD2	TRBJ2-1	TRBV7-4	TGTGCCCTCGCGGGGGGGGATGAGCAGTTCTTC	CALAGGDEQFF
.	.	TRBJ1-1	TRBV13	TGTGCCAGCGAGGGAGCCCGTGCTGAAGCTTTCTTT	CASEGARAEAFF
many	.	TRBJ1-1	TRBV7-9	TGTGCCAGCAGCTTGGGGGGGCTTGAAGCTTTCTTT	CASSLGGLEAFF
.	TRBD2	TRBJ2-1	TRBV2	TGTGCCCGACAACCGGGACTAGCGGGGGGGATCTCCTACAATGAGCAGTTCTTC	CARQPGLAGGISYNEQFF
many	.	TRBJ1-1	TRBV12-3/TRBV12-4	TGTGCCAGCAGTTCGCGCCTGGCGGAAGCTTTCTTT	CASSSRLAEAFF
few	.	TRBJ1-1	TRBV25-1	TGTGCCAGCAGGAACGGAGTCATGAACACTGAAGCTTTCTTT	CASRNGVMNTEAFF
.	.	TRBJ1-5	TRBV2	TGTGCCAGCAGGACCCCTAAGGGGGTTGATCAGCCCCAGCATTTT	CASRTPKGVDQPQHF
.	TRBD2	TRBJ2-7	TRBV15	TGTGCCACCAGCAGAGTCGGGGTCGGGGGGGGCCGCGACGAGCAGTACTTC	CATSRVGVGGGRDEQYF
few	.	TRBJ2-1	TRBV14	TGTGCCAGCAGCCGCGGGACAGAAAGCTCCTACAATGAGCAGTTCTTC	CASSRGTESSYNEQFF
.	.	TRBJ2-7	TRBV4-2	TGTGCCAGCAGCCCCGCCGGAGACGGCTCCTACGAGCAGTACTTC	CASSPAGDGSYEQYF
.	.	TRBJ2-2	TRBV7-9	TGTGCCAGCAGCCCCACAGAAAACACCGGGGAGCTGTTTTTT	CASSPTENTGELFF
many	.	TRBJ2-2	TRBV7-6	TGTGCCAGCGGCCTAGACGACACCGGGGAGCTGTTTTTT	CASGLDDTGELFF
few	TRBD1	TRBJ2-3	TRBV14	TGTGCCAGCAGCCGCGTCTCCAGGGGGATCGATACGCAGTATTTT	CASSRVSRGIDTQYF
few	.	TRBJ1-2	TRBV20-1	TGCAGTGCTAGAGATCCAGGGCCTAACTATGGCTACACCTTC	CSARDPGPNYGYTF
.	.	TRBJ2-4	TRBV7-9	TGTGCCAGCAGCCGGGGCGACATTCAGTACTTC	CASSRGDIQYF
many	.	TRBJ1-1	TRBV28	TGTGCCAGCAGTTCCCACCGGTTGGGGGCTTGGAACACTGAAGCTTTCTTT	CASSSHRLGAWNTEAFF
few	.	TRBJ2-1	TRBV5-1	TGCGCCAGCAGCTTGGCCGGGTTCACCTACAATGAGCAGTTCTTC	CASSLAGFTYNEQFF
.	.	TRBJ1-2	TRBV28	TGTGCCAGCAGTGCACCCCGGGGGGTACGCAACTATGGCTACACCTTC	CASSAPRGVRNYGYTF
.	TRBD2	TRBJ2-2	TRBV15	TGTGCCACCAGCGGGGGACTAGCGGGGTCGGACACCGGGGAGCTGTTTTTT	CATSGGLAGSDTGELFF
.	TRBD2	TRBJ2-1	TRBV6-2/TRBV6-3	TGTGCCAGCAGAGACAGGTCGGGGGGGCCTTACAATGAGCAGTTCTTC	CASRDRSGGPYNEQFF